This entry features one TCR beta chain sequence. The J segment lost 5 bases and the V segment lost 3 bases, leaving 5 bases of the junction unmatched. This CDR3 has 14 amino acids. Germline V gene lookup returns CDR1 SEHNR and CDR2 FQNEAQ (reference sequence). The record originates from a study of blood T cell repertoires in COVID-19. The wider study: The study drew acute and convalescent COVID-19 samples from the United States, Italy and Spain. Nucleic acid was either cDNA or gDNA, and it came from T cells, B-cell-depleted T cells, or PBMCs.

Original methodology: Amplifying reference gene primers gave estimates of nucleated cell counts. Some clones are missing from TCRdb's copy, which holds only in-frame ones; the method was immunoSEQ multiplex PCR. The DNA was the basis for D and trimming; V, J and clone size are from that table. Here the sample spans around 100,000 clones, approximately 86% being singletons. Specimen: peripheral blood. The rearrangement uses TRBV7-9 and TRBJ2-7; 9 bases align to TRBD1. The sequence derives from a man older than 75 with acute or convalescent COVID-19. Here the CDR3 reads CASSLWGDRDEQYF. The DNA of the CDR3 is TGTGCCAGCAGCTTGTGGGGGGACAGGGACGAGCAGTACTTC.